One and the same sample provided the 13 T cell receptor beta chains below, sequenced in a study of persistence of HIV-infected CD4 T cells. This was the immunoSEQ version 4 assay in survey mode. Measured with immunoSEQ multiplex PCR; TCRdb has only the in-frame clones, and not every one. The sample lists fewer than 15,000 clones, about 66% seen once, with 6.5% to 8.5% in the top ten. No antigens are known for them. An overlapping HIV-1 Gag peptide pool stimulated these cells at 0.95 to 1 ug/peptide/mL. Responding CD4+ T cells were sorted by upregulation of both CD40 ligand and CD69. The sequenced sample was CD4+ T cells sorted from PBMCs after roughly 17-hour stimulation, obtained from a patient who received antiretroviral therapy. The receptors originated from an adult man with HIV who was CMV-seropositive.

The V call is TRBV28, the J call TRBJ1-3; D not certain. This CDR3 comprises 13 residues. Germline V CDR1 and CDR2: MDHEN, SYDVKM. V dropped 7 bases and J dropped 3 bases, with 10 bases sitting between them. CDR3: CASIEGGGNTIYF. The CDR3 DNA reads TGTGCCAGCATTGAGGGCGGTGGAAACACCATATATTTT.

By proportion, this clone is medium-sized. The rearrangement joins TRBV29-1 to TRBJ2-1, with TRBD1 identical over 10 bases. Looked up from germline, CDR1 is SQVTM and CDR2 is ANQGSEA. V dropped 7 bases and J dropped 8; count of bases not matched to a gene: 11. The CDR3 totals 14 residues. In nucleotides, the CDR3 is TGCAGCGGGACGACAGGGGGCGCATTTTATGAGCAGTTCTTC. Its translation: CSGTTGGAFYEQFF.

About this clone itself: The junction and the germline gene differ at one end; a read error may be behind it. The chain uses TRBV19 and TRBJ1-1, with a possible D match to TRBD1 (6 bases). Germline V lookup: CDR1 LNHDA, CDR2 SQIVND (reference sequence). The CDR3 is made up of 12 amino acids. The CDR3 DNA reads as TGTGCCAGTAGTCCTAGTAGGGGGGTCTCCGAATTT. This codes for CASSPSRGVSEF.

This clone has only a few counts. The J gene is TRBJ1-1, the V gene TRBV5-8, with D perhaps matching TRBD1 (5 bases). The CDR3 extends over 15 amino acids. V lost 4 bases and J 2 bases, leaving 15 bases between the germline ends. From germline, CDR1 is SGHTS and CDR2 YDEGEE. The CDR3 sequence: CASSPRGRTNTEAFF. CDR3 sequence (DNA): TGTGCCAGCAGCCCTCGGGGCAGAACCAACACTGAAGCTTTCTTT.

The chain couples TRBV12-3 or TRBV12-4 to TRBJ1-2; D is unclear. The CDR3 extends over 9 amino acids. Trimming cost V 6 bases and J 8 bases, with 4 bases left between them. In DNA, the CDR3 is TGTGCCAGCAGCCCGGGCTACACCTTC. It is translated as CASSPGYTF.

The V gene is TRBV5-8, the J gene TRBJ2-7; weak D call: TRBD1 (6 bases). The germline CDR1 and CDR2 sequences are SGHTS and YDEGEE. V dropped 7 bases and J dropped 2 bases, with 16 bases sitting between them. The CDR3 contains 14 residues. CDR3 sequence reads: CASGQGRSPYEQYF. The DNA of the CDR3 is TGTGCCAGCGGTCAGGGGCGGAGTCCCTACGAGCAGTACTTC.

The chain uses TRBV3-1 (or the pseudogene TRBV3-2) and TRBJ1-2, with a possible D match to TRBD1 (5 bases). With 7 bases removed from V and 8 bases from J, the gap between germline ends came to 29 bases. Germline CDR1 and CDR2: LGHDT and YNNKEL (reference sequence). This CDR3 has 17 amino acids. The CDR3 DNA follows: TGTGCCAGCACGGAAGGGCAGGGTCTTCGCCACCGCGAGGGCTACACCTTC. It codes for CASTEGQGLRHREGYTF.

The gene calls are TRBV30 and TRBJ2-1; possibly TRBD2 for D (6 bases). V lost 3 bases to trimming and J lost 4 bases, with 13 bases between them. The CDR3 loop spans 14 amino acids. CDR1 is GTSNPN and CDR2 is SVGIG in the germline V gene (reference sequence). The CDR3 sequence is CAWSRGLGYNEQFF. CDR3 sequence (DNA): TGTGCCTGGAGCCGGGGGTTAGGGTACAATGAGCAGTTCTTC.

The chain is built from TRBV7-6 and TRBJ2-7, with TRBD2 as a possible D gene (6 bases). CDR1 is SGHVS, CDR2 FNYEAQ, per germline. The ends were cut back, 5 bases at V and 5 bases at J, with 16 bases in the middle. The CDR3 is made up of 14 amino acids. The CDR3, as DNA: TGTGCCAGCAGCACCGGAGGGCCATGGAACGAGCAGTACTTC. Protein sequence: CASSTGGPWNEQYF.

The chain recombines TRBV7-2 with TRBJ1-4; 9 bases agree with TRBD1. The V gene's germline CDR1 is SGHTA and CDR2 FQGNSA. The CDR3 contains 16 residues. V shed 2 bases and J 5 bases; nucleotides not matched to a gene: 6. CDR3 protein: CASSLYSGTGNEKLFF. CDR3 DNA sequence: TGTGCCAGCAGCTTATACTCCGGGACAGGGAATGAAAAACTGTTTTTT.

The gene calls are TRBV29-1 and TRBJ1-2, with TRBD1 identical over 9 bases. From germline, CDR1 is SQVTM and CDR2 ANQGSEA. The CDR3 loop spans 16 amino acids. Trimming removed 0 bases from V and 4 bases from J; junction bases left unmatched: 9. CDR3 nucleotides: TGCAGCGTTGAAGATTTCGGGACAGGGTTACGCTATGGCTACACCTTC. Its translation is CSVEDFGTGLRYGYTF.

The chain employs TRBV2 and TRBJ1-6; D may be TRBD1 (6 bases). V lost 8 bases and J 7 bases, leaving 18 bases between the germline ends. The germline gives CDR1 SNHLY, CDR2 FYNNEI. The CDR3 is made up of 15 amino acids. The CDR3 sequence: CASRGGAGGNSPLHF. The CDR3 bases are TGTGCCAGCCGAGGGGGGGCGGGCGGAAATTCACCCCTCCACTTT.

The chain employs TRBV11-2 and TRBJ1-2; D is unclear. V lost 5 bases, J lost 0 bases, and 10 bases lay in between. The germline V gene has CDR1 SGHAT and CDR2 FQNNGV. The CDR3 runs to 14 residues. The CDR3 spells CASSRLLANYGYTF. The CDR3, as DNA: TGTGCCAGCAGCCGGTTATTAGCTAACTATGGCTACACCTTC.